This T cell receptor (beta chain) was observed in a study of blood T cell repertoires in COVID-19. Study background: Italy, Spain and the United States were the sources of the convalescent and acute COVID-19 samples. The cDNA or gDNA used as material had been derived from T cells, B-cell-depleted T cells, or PBMCs.

Authors' data handling: Amplification with reference gene primers provided the estimates of nucleated cell counts. Assay: immunoSEQ multiplex PCR; the TCRdb copy retains only in-frame clones and omits some. V, J and clone size are those of that table, while D and trimming were read from the DNA. The table lists around 30,000 clones, 87% of them singletons. The CDR3 is 15 residues long. The V gene end was trimmed by 4 bases and the J gene end by 5 bases; junction bases not matched to a gene: 7. Germline CDR1 and CDR2: SGHRS and YFSETQ. The sequence came from a man in his forties or fifties with active or convalescent COVID-19. V gene TRBV5-1 combines with J gene TRBJ2-4, with 9 bases fitting TRBD1. Sequenced input: peripheral blood. CDR3 amino acids: CASSITGGGQNIQYF. CDR3 nucleotide sequence: TGCGCCAGCAGCATCACAGGGGGCGGCCAAAACATTCAGTACTTC. Together with reference TRBV5-1 and TRBJ2-4, the CDR3 gives the full variable domain: KAGVTQTPRYLIKTRGQQVTLSCSPISGHRSVSWYQQTPGQGLQFLFEYFSETQRNKGNFPGRFSGRQFSNSRSEMNVSTLELGDSALYLCASSITGGGQNIQYFGAGTRLSVL.